A single sample gave rise to the 19 T cell receptor beta chains below, sequenced in a study of blood T cells in healthy people across ages. With a J-beta primer mix and a sample-barcoded 5' primer, a second PCR ran about 6 to 11 cycles. TCRdb fed the 5' RACE reads into MiXCR, producing one record per CDR3 protein. Among more than 450,000 distinct CDR3 sequences, around a quarter were seen once, and the ten largest hold approximately 3.6%. These same data were also listed under a study on T cells of mothers and their children.

The sample was blood. These receptors originate from a boy aged 2-15 years in good health.

This clonotype was picked up many times. The chain carries TRBV5-5 and TRBJ2-7; no reliable D call. Germline V lookup: CDR1 SGHKS, CDR2 YYEKEE (reference sequence). Trimming took off 0 bases at V and 1 base at J, with 8 bases between the two ends. CDR3 length: 14 residues. For the CDR3, the DNA is TGTGCCAGCAGCTTGGCGGACGGATCCTACGAGCAGTACTTC. Protein: CASSLADGSYEQYF.

This clonotype was counted a few times. This chain joins TRBV28 and TRBJ2-5; D remains unclear. Trimming stripped 5 bases from V and 0 bases from J, with 16 bases between. This CDR3 is 16 amino acids long. CDR1 and CDR2 (germline): MDHEN, SYDVKM. CDR3 sequence: CASSLILNRYQETQYF. The CDR3 region has the DNA TGTGCCAGCAGTCTCATACTAAACCGGTACCAAGAGACCCAGTACTTC.

The chain links TRBV24-1 to TRBJ2-2, with 9 bases fitting TRBD1. J was trimmed by 5 bases and V by 12 bases; bases with no gene match: 9. In germline, CDR1 is KGHDR, CDR2 SFDVKD. This CDR3 spans 14 amino acids. The CDR3 region is CAAQGASDTGELFF. The CDR3 DNA follows: TGTGCCGCACAGGGGGCGTCTGATACCGGGGAGCTGTTTTTT.

This clonotype was counted at least ten times. The rearrangement uses TRBV29-1 and TRBJ2-1; D remains unclear. The CDR3 extends over 14 amino acids. Trimming removed 2 bases from V and 6 bases from J, with 14 bases in between. In germline, CDR1 is SQVTM, CDR2 ANQGSEA. The CDR3 bases are TGCAGCGTTGAATTTGGTACGACCGTCAATGAGCAGTTCTTC. Translating gives CSVEFGTTVNEQFF.

The chain is built from TRBV4-3 and TRBJ2-5, with D unresolved. Trimming removed 1 base from V and 1 base from J, with 4 bases in between. Germline assignment: CDR1 LGHNA and CDR2 YSLEER. This CDR3 contains 13 residues. The CDR3 region is CASSQGFQETQYF. The CDR3 nucleotides are TGCGCCAGCAGCCAAGGATTCCAAGAGACCCAGTACTTC.

The chain couples TRBV6-1 to TRBJ1-1, with D tentatively TRBD1 (5 bases). There are 14 residues in the CDR3. Germline CDR1 and CDR2: MNHNS and SASEGT. The V end was cut by 4 bases, the J end by 4 bases, with 13 bases between. The DNA of the CDR3 is TGTGCCAGCAGTGTTACTGGCAGGGCCACTGAAGCTTTCTTT. It encodes CASSVTGRATEAFF.

This clonotype turned up a few times. The chain couples TRBV7-6 to TRBJ2-5, with TRBD1 matching 9 bases. The CDR3 covers 14 residues. J lost 4 bases, V lost 6 bases, and 6 bases had no gene match. The germline V gene has CDR1 SGHVS and CDR2 FNYEAQ. CDR3 in amino acids: CASSVGQGLETQYF. CDR3 DNA: TGTGCCAGCAGTGTGGGACAGGGCCTAGAGACCCAGTACTTC.

This chain links TRBV14 with TRBJ2-7, with 8 bases identical to TRBD2. The germline V gene has CDR1 SGHDN and CDR2 FVKESK. The CDR3 contains 19 residues. The V segment lost 2 bases and the J segment 2 bases; nucleotides outside the gene matches: 17. CDR3 sequence (DNA): TGTGCCAGCAGCCAATCTCTAGCTGTATTTGCGGGAGGCGCCTACGAGCAGTACTTC. Translating it yields CASSQSLAVFAGGAYEQYF. The whole variable domain, remainder taken from reference TRBV14 and TRBJ2-7, is EAGVTQFPSHSVIEKGQTVTLRCDPISGHDNLYWYRRVMGKEIKFLLHFVKESKQDESGMPNNRFLAERTGGTYSTLKVQPAELEDSGVYFCASSQSLAVFAGGAYEQYFGPGTRLTVT.

This chain connects TRBV10-3 to TRBJ2-1; 13 nucleotides line up with TRBD2. The end of the DNA is better explained by TRBJ2-5, so the J call may be wrong. Per germline, CDR1 ENHRY and CDR2 SYGVKD. This CDR3 spans 16 amino acids. The chain's CDR3 is CAISESTSGRYETQYF. Written as DNA, the CDR3 is TGTGCCATCAGTGAGTCGACTAGCGGGAGGTATGAGACCCAGTACTTC.

This clonotype showed up just a few times. The J gene is TRBJ1-4, the V gene TRBV5-1, with 9 nucleotides matching TRBD1. This CDR3 has 16 amino acids. J was trimmed by 0 bases and V by 5 bases; bases with no gene match: 5. The germline gives CDR1 SGHRS, CDR2 YFSETQ. The CDR3 region is CASRSQGAATNEKLFF. The CDR3 region has the DNA TGCGCCAGCAGATCACAGGGGGCGGCAACTAATGAAAAACTGTTTTTT.

The rearrangement links TRBV20-1 to TRBJ2-5, with D hard to call. The CDR3 is made up of 14 amino acids. V was cut by 0 bases and J by 4 bases, with 12 bases left in between. Germline CDR1 and CDR2: DFQATT and SNEGSKA (reference sequence). This CDR3 is CSARDALTRETQYF. CDR3 DNA: TGCAGTGCTAGAGATGCACTCACGCGAGAGACCCAGTACTTC.

The CDR3 spells CASSPRDSDYEQYF. The CDR3 DNA is TGCGCCAGCAGTCCCCGGGACTCCGACTACGAGCAGTACTTC. The chain uses TRBV5-1 and TRBJ2-7; the D gene is possibly TRBD2 (6 bases). V gave up 5 bases and J gave up 3 bases, with 15 bases separating them. The CDR3 contains 14 residues. Germline V gene lookup returns CDR1 SGHRS and CDR2 YFSETQ.

This clonotype was detected a few times. V usage is TRBV4-1 and J usage is TRBJ1-1; D possibly corresponds to TRBD1 (6 bases). This CDR3 has 12 residues. Germline loops: CDR1 MGHRA, CDR2 YSYEKL. Trimming stripped 3 bases from V and 10 bases from J, with 12 bases between. DNA for the CDR3: TGCGCCAGCAGCCAGCTACAGGGACGAGCTTTCTTT. This translates into CASSQLQGRAFF.

This clonotype was counted between two and nine times. The genes are TRBV13 and TRBJ2-7; 10 positions match TRBD1. CDR3 length: 14 amino acids. Unmatched junction bases numbered 4, after V lost 7 bases and J lost 1 base. Germline lookup yields CDR1 PRHDT and CDR2 FYEKMQ (reference sequence). Written as DNA, the CDR3 is TGTGCCAGCACCAGGACAGGGGGTTCCTACGAGCAGTACTTC. Translating it yields CASTRTGGSYEQYF.

This clonotype showed up just a few times. The genes are TRBV5-1 and TRBJ2-7; TRBD1 aligns across 9 bases. From germline, CDR1 is SGHRS and CDR2 YFSETQ. The ends lost 4 bases at V and 2 bases at J; junction bases unmatched: 16. The CDR3 sequence is 18 residues long. The CDR3 spells CASSPRGTGTTVTYEQYF. The CDR3 nucleotides read TGCGCCAGCAGCCCGAGGGGGACAGGGACTACTGTAACCTACGAGCAGTACTTC.

This clonotype was recorded once. The V call is TRBV6-6, the J call TRBJ1-1; D gene unclear. The CDR3 is made up of 14 amino acids. The V end was cut by 1 base, the J end by 3 bases, with 9 bases between. Germline loops: CDR1 MNHNY, CDR2 SVGAGI (reference sequence). The CDR3 DNA reads TGTGCCAGCAGTTACTTGGGAGGAGACACTGAAGCTTTCTTT. The encoded protein is CASSYLGGDTEAFF.

The rearrangement uses TRBV30 and TRBJ2-3; the D gene is possibly TRBD2 (6 bases). Germline CDR1 and CDR2: GTSNPN and SVGIG (reference sequence). Trimming left V 3 bases short and J 0 bases short, with 10 bases between. The CDR3 length is 14 residues. CDR3 coding DNA: TGTGCCTGGAGACCGGGGGTTAGCACAGATACGCAGTATTTT. The encoded protein is CAWRPGVSTDTQYF.

The chain combines TRBV6-1 with TRBJ1-2, with 7 bases fitting TRBD1. CDR1 is MNHNS, CDR2 SASEGT, per germline. V was clipped by 4 bases and J by 8 bases; unmatched bases: 7. The CDR3 sequence is 13 residues long. The DNA for the CDR3 is TGTGCCAGCAGTGCCACAGGGGTGAGGGGCTACACCTTC. Its protein is CASSATGVRGYTF.

The chain links TRBV9 to TRBJ2-1; 9 bases match TRBD2. Germline assignment: CDR1 SGDLS and CDR2 YYNGEE. The length of the CDR3 is 15 residues. Trimming cost V 5 bases and J 3 bases; bases outside gene matches: 6. The CDR3 sequence: CASSDSGSRYNEQFF. The DNA for the CDR3 is TGTGCCAGCAGTGATAGCGGGAGCCGCTACAATGAGCAGTTCTTC. Variable domain in full (rest from reference TRBV9 and TRBJ2-1): DSGVTQTPKHLITATGQRVTLRCSPRSGDLSVYWYQQSLDQGLQFLIQYYNGEERAKGNILERFSAQQFPDLHSELNLSSLELGDSALYFCASSDSGSRYNEQFFGPGTRLTVL.